This record looks at one TCR beta chain sequence and its context. The antigen this receptor binds is unknown. No much larger clone is present one base from it, and per-base qualities are unavailable. The entry originates in a study of OX40 agonist ivuxolimab in advanced cancers. Regarding the study in general: The costimulatory receptor OX40 (CD134) was targeted by ivuxolimab, a fully human IgG2 agonistic monoclonal antibody. Patients were allowed to have had prior anti-PD-1, anti-PD-L1 or anti-CTLA-4 therapy, and 30% to 40% of the dose-escalation patients had previously received checkpoint inhibitors. The paper reports the monotherapy dose-escalation portion (N ≈ 50 patients) of the phase I ivuxolimab trial. Peripheral TCRbeta sequencing was intended to test whether TCR sequence diversity was altered and clonal T-cell expansion was caused by ivuxolimab. The dose-escalation cohort was 80% to 90% male with a mean age of about 65 years, ranging from roughly 23 to 90. Partial responses occurred in three dose-escalation patients, of whom one had hepatocellular carcinoma and two had cutaneous melanoma. Of the roughly 53 patients in dose escalation, about 20 had hepatocellular carcinoma, around 15 had melanoma, 9 had renal cell carcinoma and 9 had head and neck cancer. Intravenous ivuxolimab was administered to patients every 2 weeks at six dose levels: 0.01, 0.1, 0.3, 1.5, 3 and 10 mg/kg.

What the study reported, not specific to this receptor: The antigen specificity of the clonally expanded peripheral T cells was not determined. Low levels of normalized T-cell clonal expansion were also seen in some patients who did not respond. Clonal expansion of both CD4+ and CD8+ blood T cells was observed from baseline to week 6 at doses 0.1 to 3.0 mg/kg. After ivuxolimab, more expanded clones were found on average in CD8+ T cells than in CD4+ T cells. In the 0.1-3.0 mg/kg groups, partial responders had among the lowest normalized peripheral clonal expansion, particularly in CD8+ T cells.

The trial excluded patients who had a history of autoimmune disease or who were on systemic immunosuppression. Peripheral blood for TCR sequencing was collected from all dose cohorts at baseline, on cycle 4 day 1, and on cycle 7 day 1. The samples were taken from a phase I, first-in-human, multicenter, open-label dose-escalation trial of ivuxolimab. The trial enrolled adults with locally advanced or metastatic head and neck squamous cell, hepatocellular, melanoma or renal cell carcinoma. CD4+ and CD8+ T cells were sorted separately from peripheral blood before TCR sequencing. For sequencing of the TCRbeta CDR3 region, genomic DNA was extracted from the sorted cells. The immunoSEQ Assay was used to sequence the TCRbeta CDR3 regions. TCRdb mirrors the immuneACCESS table, restricted to in-frame sequences. Some clones are absent from its copies; in checked studies, under half trace to an unresolved V gene, and the reason for the others is unknown. The sample table shows 25,000 to 30,000 clones, and approximately 80% are seen once. 15% of the sample is held by the ten biggest clonotypes.

V is cut back by 3 bases and J by 10 bases, with 12 bases in the junction unmatched. Counted from cysteine to phenylalanine, this CDR3 has 15 amino acids. This entry keeps only the CDR3 DNA: 45 bases, framed from base 1. CDR1 and CDR2 (MDHEN, SYDVKM) derive from the germline V gene. The chain couples TRBV28 to TRBJ1-5, with TRBD1 matching 7 junction bases. The receptor's source is an adult with an advanced solid tumor such as melanoma, head and neck, liver or kidney cancer. The source material was CD4+ or CD8+ T cells sorted from blood, sampled in a trial of the OX40 agonist ivuxolimab. The CDR3: CASSFTGTAGFPQHF. The bases read TGTGCCAGCAGTTTCACCGGGACAGCAGGATTTCCCCAGCATTTT.